Here is one TCR beta chain with its context. Its antigen is unidentified. One end of the junction is discordant with germline, which a read error may explain. Within the sample, other DNA sequences also encode this same CDR3. The data belong to a study of cytomegalovirus exposure and HLA in healthy donors. Study results and limitations: A later look showed TCR association rates differing by HLA locus, highest for DRB1 and lowest for HLA-C. There were 160 or so TCR beta chains listed as cytomegalovirus-associated. Solely CMV serostatus was available to characterize immune exposure. Researchers reported in a later analysis that a missense DCLRE1C variant was tied to TCR beta V- and J-gene trimming.

The CDR3 contains 14 residues. CDR1 SNHLY and CDR2 FYNNEI come from the germline V gene. The PCR used 60 Vbeta and 13 Jbeta primers. Produced via immunoSEQ multiplex PCR; TCRdb's table is partial and in-frame only. This sample has approximately 190,000 clones; about four fifths occur once, and the top ten carry around 0.26%. The TCR comes from a boy younger than 18 in good health and CMV-seronegative. Sequenced: PBMCs. The gene calls are TRBV2 and TRBJ1-5, with 7 bases identical to TRBD1. The CDR3 loop reads CASSSDRRNQPQHF. Here the CDR3 DNA reads TGTGCCAGCAGTTCGGACAGGAGGAATCAGCCCCAGCACTTT.